This T cell receptor (beta chain) derives from a study of post-analysis software for immune sequencing data. Overall study context: Patients with relapsing-remitting, secondary progressive and progressive-relapsing multiple sclerosis courses were all represented. Broader study findings: People with multiple sclerosis had a significantly lower normalized Chao1 diversity than controls did. The study found TRBV5-6, TRBV5-1 and TRBV20-1 among a handful of TRBV segments more frequent in patients than controls. Same-batch samples co-clustered strongly by F measure.

Remarks on this clonotype: Its antigen is not known.

V was clipped by 7 bases and J by 3 bases, with 18 bases between them. Germline V gene lookup returns CDR1 MNHEY and CDR2 SVGAGI. This CDR3 comprises 16 residues. Prepared libraries of TCR beta cDNA carried unique molecular identifiers. T cells, roughly 0.9 to 11 million of them, yielded approximately 500,000 cDNA molecules. TCRdb called the PCR reads again in MiXCR, with one record for every CDR3 protein. The repertoire holds 150,000 to 200,000 distinct CDR3 sequences, with roughly 31% as singletons. The genes are TRBV6-5 and TRBJ2-2, with D possibly TRBD1 on 6 matching bases. The material sequenced was blood. The TCR sequence derives from a girl between 10 and 17 years old with multiple sclerosis. The CDR3 DNA reads TGTGCCAGCAAACAGCCCACGGGACATTACACCGGGGAGCTGTTTTTT. Protein sequence: CASKQPTGHYTGELFF.